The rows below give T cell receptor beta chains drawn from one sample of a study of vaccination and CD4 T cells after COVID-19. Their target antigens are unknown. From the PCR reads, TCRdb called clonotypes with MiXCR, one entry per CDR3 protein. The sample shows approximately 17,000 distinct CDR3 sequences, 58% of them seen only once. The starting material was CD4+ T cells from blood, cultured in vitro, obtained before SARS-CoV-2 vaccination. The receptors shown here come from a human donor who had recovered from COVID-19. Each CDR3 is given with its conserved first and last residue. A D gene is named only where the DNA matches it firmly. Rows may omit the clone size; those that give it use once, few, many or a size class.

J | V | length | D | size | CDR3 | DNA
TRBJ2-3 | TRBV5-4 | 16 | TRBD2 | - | CASSRGLAGLTDTQYF | TGTGCCAGCAGCCGTGGACTAGCGGGCCTCACAGATACGCAGTATTTT
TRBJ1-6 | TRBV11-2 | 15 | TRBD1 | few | CASSSGQGSNSPLHF | TGTGCCAGCAGCTCGGGACAGGGGTCTAATTCACCCCTCCACTTT
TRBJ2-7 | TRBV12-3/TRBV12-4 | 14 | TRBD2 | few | CASTLSGSLYEQYF | TGTGCCAGCACCCTTAGCGGGAGTCTATACGAGCAGTACTTC
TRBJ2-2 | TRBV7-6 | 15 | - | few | CASSLADRANGELFF | TGTGCCAGCAGCTTAGCGGACCGGGCGAACGGGGAGCTGTTTTTT
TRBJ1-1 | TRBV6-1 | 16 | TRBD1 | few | CASSEGQGARGTEAFF | TGTGCCAGCAGTGAAGGACAGGGGGCTAGGGGCACTGAAGCTTTCTTT
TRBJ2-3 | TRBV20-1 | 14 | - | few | CSARDPGRGDTQYF | TGCAGTGCTCGCGACCCCGGAAGAGGAGATACGCAGTATTTT
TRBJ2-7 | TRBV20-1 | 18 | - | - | CSARASGRGRSSPYEQYF | TGCAGTGCTAGAGCGAGCGGGCGGGGGCGGTCTTCCCCCTACGAGCAGTACTTC
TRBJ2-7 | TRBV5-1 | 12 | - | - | CASSLEGYEQYF | TGCGCCAGCAGCTTGGAGGGCTACGAGCAGTACTTC
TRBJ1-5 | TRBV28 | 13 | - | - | CASSPLSNQPQHF | TGTGCCAGCAGTCCCCTAAGCAATCAGCCCCAGCATTTT
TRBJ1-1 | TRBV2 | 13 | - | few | CASSEIGQGAAFF | TGTGCCAGCAGTGAAATCGGGCAGGGTGCAGCTTTCTTT
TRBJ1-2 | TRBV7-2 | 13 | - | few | CASSLTPTGGYTF | TGTGCCAGCAGCTTAACCCCCACTGGGGGCTACACCTTC
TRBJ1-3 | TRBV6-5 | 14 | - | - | CASSYDRSESTIYF | TGTGCCAGCAGTTACGACAGGTCGGAGAGTACCATATATTTT
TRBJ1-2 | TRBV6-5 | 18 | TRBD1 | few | CASSYSRTGTAINYGYTF | TGTGCCAGCAGTTACTCCAGGACCGGGACAGCTATTAACTATGGCTACACCTTC
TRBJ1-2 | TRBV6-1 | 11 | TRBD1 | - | CASGTGSGYTF | TGTGCCAGTGGGACAGGAAGTGGCTACACCTTC
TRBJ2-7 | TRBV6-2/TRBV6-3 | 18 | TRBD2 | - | CASSYYGTSGKSSYEQYF | TGTGCCAGCAGTTACTATGGGACTAGCGGAAAAAGCTCCTACGAGCAGTACTTC
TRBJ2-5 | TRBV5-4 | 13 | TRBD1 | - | CASRPGQQETQYF | TGTGCCAGCAGACCGGGACAGCAAGAGACCCAGTACTTC
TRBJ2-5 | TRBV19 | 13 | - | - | CASSIGSSETQYF | TGTGCCAGTAGTATCGGGAGTTCAGAGACCCAGTACTTC
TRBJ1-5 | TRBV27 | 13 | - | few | CASRSSRNQPQHF | TGTGCCAGCAGATCGAGTCGCAATCAGCCCCAGCATTTT
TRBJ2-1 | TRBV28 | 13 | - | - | CASSFNLYNEQFF | TGTGCCAGCAGTTTTAACCTTTACAATGAGCAGTTCTTC
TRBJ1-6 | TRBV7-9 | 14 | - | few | CASSFVQGNSPLHF | TGTGCCAGCAGCTTCGTTCAGGGGAATTCACCCCTCCACTTT
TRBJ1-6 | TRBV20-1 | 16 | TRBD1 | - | CSARSGTGRGNSPLHF | TGCAGTGCTAGATCCGGGACAGGCCGTGGTAATTCACCCCTCCACTTT
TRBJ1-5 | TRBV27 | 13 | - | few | CATRSLPGQPQHF | TGTGCCACCAGGTCCCTCCCGGGCCAGCCCCAGCATTTT
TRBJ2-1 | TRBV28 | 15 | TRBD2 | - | CASSAGTSGFNEQFF | TGTGCCAGCAGTGCAGGGACTAGCGGCTTCAATGAGCAGTTCTTC
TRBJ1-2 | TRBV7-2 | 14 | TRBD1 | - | CASSSGQGDYGYTF | TGTGCCAGCAGCTCAGGACAGGGGGACTATGGCTACACCTTC
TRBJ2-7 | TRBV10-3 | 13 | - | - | CAISENGDNEQYF | TGTGCCATCAGTGAGAATGGGGATAACGAGCAGTACTTC
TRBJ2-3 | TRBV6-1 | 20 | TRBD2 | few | CASSSGKWAAGTSETATQYF | TGTGCCAGCAGCTCAGGGAAGTGGGCCGCCGGGACTAGCGAGACAGCTACGCAGTATTTT
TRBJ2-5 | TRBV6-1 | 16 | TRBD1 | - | CASSEDQGAYQETQYF | TGTGCCAGCAGTGAAGATCAGGGGGCGTACCAAGAGACCCAGTACTTC
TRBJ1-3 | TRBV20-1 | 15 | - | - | CSAGPSGGTGNTIYF | TGCAGTGCCGGGCCCTCGGGGGGTACTGGAAACACCATATATTTT
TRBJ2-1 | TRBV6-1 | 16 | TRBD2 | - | CASSRLAGVAYNEQFF | TGTGCCAGCAGTCGCTTAGCGGGAGTTGCCTACAATGAGCAGTTCTTC
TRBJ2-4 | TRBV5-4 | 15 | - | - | CASSRDWGGPNIQYF | TGTGCCAGCAGCCGGGACTGGGGGGGCCCTAACATTCAGTACTTC
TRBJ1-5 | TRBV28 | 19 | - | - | CASSFGRLGLQGVNQPQHF | TGTGCCAGCAGTTTTGGGCGTTTGGGACTTCAGGGTGTAAATCAGCCCCAGCATTTT
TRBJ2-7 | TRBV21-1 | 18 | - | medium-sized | CASSSRDRQLANPYEQYF | TGTGCCAGCAGCTCCCGGGACAGGCAACTAGCGAATCCCTACGAGCAGTACTTC
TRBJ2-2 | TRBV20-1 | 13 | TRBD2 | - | CSAGAGGTGELFF | TGCAGTGCGGGGGCGGGAGGAACCGGGGAGCTGTTTTTT
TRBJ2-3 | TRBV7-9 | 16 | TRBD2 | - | CANSSRLAGATDTQYF | TGTGCCAACAGCTCACGACTAGCCGGAGCTACAGATACGCAGTATTTT
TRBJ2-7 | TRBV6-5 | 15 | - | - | CASSYLSRQGYEQYF | TGTGCCAGCAGTTACTTATCCCGTCAGGGCTACGAGCAGTACTTC
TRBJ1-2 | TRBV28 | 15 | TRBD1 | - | CASSPGTGKFSGYTF | TGTGCCAGCAGCCCCGGGACAGGGAAATTCTCTGGCTACACCTTC
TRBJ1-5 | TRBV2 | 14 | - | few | CASSVFRGDQPQHF | TGTGCCAGCAGTGTTTTTAGGGGTGATCAGCCCCAGCATTTT
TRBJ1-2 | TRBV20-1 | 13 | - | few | CSASRGRDYGYTF | TGCAGTGCTAGCAGGGGAAGGGACTATGGCTACACCTTC
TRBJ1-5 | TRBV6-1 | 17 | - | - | CASSQTGRASRDQPQHF | TGTGCCAGCAGTCAAACAGGGCGTGCTTCGAGGGATCAGCCCCAGCATTTT
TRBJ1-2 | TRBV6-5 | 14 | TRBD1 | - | CASSSTGAHYGYTF | TGTGCCAGCAGTTCTACAGGGGCCCACTATGGCTACACCTTC
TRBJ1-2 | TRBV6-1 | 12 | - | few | CASGRPGDGYTF | TGTGCCAGCGGGCGGCCAGGCGATGGCTACACCTTC